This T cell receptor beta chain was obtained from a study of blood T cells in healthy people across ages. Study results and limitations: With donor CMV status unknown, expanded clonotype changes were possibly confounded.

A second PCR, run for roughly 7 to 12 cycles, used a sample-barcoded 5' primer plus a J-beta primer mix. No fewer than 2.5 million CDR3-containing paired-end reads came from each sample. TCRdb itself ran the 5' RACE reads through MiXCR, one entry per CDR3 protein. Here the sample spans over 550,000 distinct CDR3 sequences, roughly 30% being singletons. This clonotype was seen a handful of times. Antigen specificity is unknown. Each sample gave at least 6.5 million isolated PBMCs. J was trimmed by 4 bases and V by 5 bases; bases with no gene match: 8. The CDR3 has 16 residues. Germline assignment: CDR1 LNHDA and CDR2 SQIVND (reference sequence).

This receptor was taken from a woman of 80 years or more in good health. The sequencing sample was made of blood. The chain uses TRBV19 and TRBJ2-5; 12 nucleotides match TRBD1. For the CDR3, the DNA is TGTGCCAGTAGTTCCGGGACAGGGGGCGTCGTAGAGACCCAGTACTTC. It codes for CASSSGTGGVVETQYF.